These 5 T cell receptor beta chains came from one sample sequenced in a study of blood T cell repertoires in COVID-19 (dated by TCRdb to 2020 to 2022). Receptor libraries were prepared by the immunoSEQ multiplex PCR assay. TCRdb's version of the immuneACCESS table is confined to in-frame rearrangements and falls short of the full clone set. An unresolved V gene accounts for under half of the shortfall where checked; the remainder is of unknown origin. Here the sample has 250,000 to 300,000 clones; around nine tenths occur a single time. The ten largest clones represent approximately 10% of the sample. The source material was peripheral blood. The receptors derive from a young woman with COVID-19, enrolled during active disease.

The CDR3 loop is CASSLGRQVDEKLFF. The CDR3 DNA reads TGTGCCAGCAGCTTAGGCCGACAGGTGGATGAAAAACTGTTTTTT. The chain combines TRBV7-9 with TRBJ1-4; the D gene is possibly TRBD1 (6 bases). CDR1 and CDR2 from the germline V gene are SEHNR and FQNEAQ (reference sequence). The V gene lost 1 base and the J gene lost 6 bases, with 12 bases spanning the gap. The length of the CDR3 is 15 residues.

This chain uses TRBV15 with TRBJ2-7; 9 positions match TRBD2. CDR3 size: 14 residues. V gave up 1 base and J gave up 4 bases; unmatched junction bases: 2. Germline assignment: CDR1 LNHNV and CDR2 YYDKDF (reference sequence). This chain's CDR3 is CATSRGAGGYEQYF. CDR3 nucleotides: TGTGCCACCAGCAGAGGAGCGGGAGGTTACGAGCAGTACTTC.

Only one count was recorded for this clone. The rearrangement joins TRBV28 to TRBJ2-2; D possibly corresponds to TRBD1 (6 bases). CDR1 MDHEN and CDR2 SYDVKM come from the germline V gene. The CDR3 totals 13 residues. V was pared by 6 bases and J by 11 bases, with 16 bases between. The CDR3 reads CASSLPGQRELFF. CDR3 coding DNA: TGTGCCAGCAGCTTACCCGGACAGAGAGAGCTGTTTTTT.

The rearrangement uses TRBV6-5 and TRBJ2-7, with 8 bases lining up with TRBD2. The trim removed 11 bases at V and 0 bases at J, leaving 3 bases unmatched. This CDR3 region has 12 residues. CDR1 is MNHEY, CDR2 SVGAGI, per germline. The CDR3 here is CASSGGSYEQYF. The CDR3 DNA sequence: TGTGCCTCAAGCGGGGGCTCCTACGAGCAGTACTTC.

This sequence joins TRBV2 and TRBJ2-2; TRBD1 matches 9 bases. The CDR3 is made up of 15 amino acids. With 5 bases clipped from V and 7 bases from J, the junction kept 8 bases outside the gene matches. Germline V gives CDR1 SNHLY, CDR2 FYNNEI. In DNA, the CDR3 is TGTGCCAGCAGTCGTATACAGGGGGCTGTCGGGGAGCTGTTTTTT. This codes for CASSRIQGAVGELFF.